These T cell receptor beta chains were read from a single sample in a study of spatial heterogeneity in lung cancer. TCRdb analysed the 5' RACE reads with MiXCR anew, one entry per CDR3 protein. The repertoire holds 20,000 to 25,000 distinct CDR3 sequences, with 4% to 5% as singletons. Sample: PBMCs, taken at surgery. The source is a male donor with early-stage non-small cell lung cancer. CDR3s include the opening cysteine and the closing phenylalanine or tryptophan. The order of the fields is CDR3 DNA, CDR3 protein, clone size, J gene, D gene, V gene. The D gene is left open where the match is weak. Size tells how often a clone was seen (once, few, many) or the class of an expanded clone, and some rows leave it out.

CDR3 DNA: TGCAGTGCTAGAGATATGGGAGGAAGCTCCTACGAGCAGTACTTC
CDR3 protein: CSARDMGGSSYEQYF
clone size: -
J gene: TRBJ2-7
D gene: -
V gene: TRBV20-1

CDR3 DNA: TGTGCCAGCCGGCACGGCGAGATGGGGATTACCAATCAGCCCCAGCATTTT
CDR3 protein: CASRHGEMGITNQPQHF
clone size: medium-sized
J gene: TRBJ1-5
D gene: -
V gene: TRBV21-1

CDR3 DNA: TGTGCCAGCAGCTTAGCACACGACGCCAGGAACACTGAAGCTTTCTTT
CDR3 protein: CASSLAHDARNTEAFF
clone size: -
J gene: TRBJ1-1
D gene: -
V gene: TRBV7-9

CDR3 DNA: TGTGCCATCAGTGAGCGGGGGGCTGAAGATACGCAGTATTTT
CDR3 protein: CAISERGAEDTQYF
clone size: medium-sized
J gene: TRBJ2-3
D gene: -
V gene: TRBV10-3

CDR3 DNA: TGTGCCAGCAGCCCTCCGGGACAGACCTATGGCTACACCTTC
CDR3 protein: CASSPPGQTYGYTF
clone size: medium-sized
J gene: TRBJ1-2
D gene: TRBD1
V gene: TRBV3-1

CDR3 DNA: TGTGCCAGCAGTTGGGGGACCACCGATACGCAGTATTTT
CDR3 protein: CASSWGTTDTQYF
clone size: many
J gene: TRBJ2-3
D gene: -
V gene: TRBV12-3/TRBV12-4

CDR3 DNA: TGTGCCAGCAGTGAAACAGGCTACCGAGCCGGGACCGGGGAGCTGTTTTTT
CDR3 protein: CASSETGYRAGTGELFF
clone size: few
J gene: TRBJ2-2
D gene: -
V gene: TRBV6-4

CDR3 DNA: TGTGCCAGCAGCTTAGGCGGGGGGGGCCGGCATGAGCAGTTCTTC
CDR3 protein: CASSLGGGGRHEQFF
clone size: many
J gene: TRBJ2-1
D gene: TRBD2
V gene: TRBV7-2

CDR3 DNA: TGTGCCAGCAGTTGGGACCCAGGGGTGTCAGATACGCAGTATTTT
CDR3 protein: CASSWDPGVSDTQYF
clone size: many
J gene: TRBJ2-3
D gene: -
V gene: TRBV27

CDR3 DNA: TGTGCCAGCAGCCGCTCGGGGGAGGTAAAACAGCCCCAGCATTTT
CDR3 protein: CASSRSGEVKQPQHF
clone size: few
J gene: TRBJ1-5
D gene: -
V gene: TRBV28

CDR3 DNA: TGTGCCAGCCTCGACGGGGGGCGTGTGGATGAAGCTTTCTTT
CDR3 protein: CASLDGGRVDEAFF
clone size: many
J gene: TRBJ1-1
D gene: -
V gene: TRBV7-9

CDR3 DNA: TGCAGTGCTAGAGAGGGTGCCAGCACAGATACGCAGTATTTT
CDR3 protein: CSAREGASTDTQYF
clone size: many
J gene: TRBJ2-3
D gene: -
V gene: TRBV20-1

CDR3 DNA: TGTGCCAGCAGCTTGGAGGGTCGCAGAGTGGACGAGCAGTACTTC
CDR3 protein: CASSLEGRRVDEQYF
clone size: many
J gene: TRBJ2-7
D gene: -
V gene: TRBV5-4

CDR3 DNA: TGTGCAAGTCGCTTAGCGAGGGGAAGTATGAACACTGAAGCTTTCTTT
CDR3 protein: CASRLARGSMNTEAFF
clone size: many
J gene: TRBJ1-1
D gene: -
V gene: TRBV12-2

CDR3 DNA: TGCGCCAGCAGCCCACTACCCGGGACAAACACCGGGGAGCTGTTTTTT
CDR3 protein: CASSPLPGTNTGELFF
clone size: many
J gene: TRBJ2-2
D gene: -
V gene: TRBV5-1

CDR3 DNA: TGTGCCAGCAGTTACTCGGGAACAGGGACCTATGGCTACACCTTC
CDR3 protein: CASSYSGTGTYGYTF
clone size: -
J gene: TRBJ1-2
D gene: -
V gene: TRBV6-5

CDR3 DNA: TGTGCCAGCACCCCCACTTTGAATGAGCAGTTCTTC
CDR3 protein: CASTPTLNEQFF
clone size: many
J gene: TRBJ2-1
D gene: -
V gene: TRBV28

CDR3 DNA: TGTGCCAGCAGCTCCAAGGGACTAGCGGGAGGATTGGGCAATGAGCAGTTCTTC
CDR3 protein: CASSSKGLAGGLGNEQFF
clone size: many
J gene: TRBJ2-1
D gene: TRBD2
V gene: TRBV7-3

CDR3 DNA: TGTGCCAGTAGTGTAGCATACACCGGGGAGCTGTTTTTT
CDR3 protein: CASSVAYTGELFF
clone size: many
J gene: TRBJ2-2
D gene: -
V gene: TRBV19

CDR3 DNA: TGTGCCAGCAGTTCCACAGGGAGTGCAAACTATGGCTACACCTTC
CDR3 protein: CASSSTGSANYGYTF
clone size: many
J gene: TRBJ1-2
D gene: -
V gene: TRBV6-5

CDR3 DNA: TGTGCCAGCACCGCAATGTCAGTTAGAACAGATACGCAGTATTTT
CDR3 protein: CASTAMSVRTDTQYF
clone size: many
J gene: TRBJ2-3
D gene: -
V gene: TRBV2

CDR3 DNA: TGTGCCAGCAGAAGGTCCAAAGAGACCCAGTACTTC
CDR3 protein: CASRRSKETQYF
clone size: -
J gene: TRBJ2-5
D gene: -
V gene: TRBV6-5

CDR3 DNA: TGTGCCAGCGATGGGAACACGGATACGCAGTATTTT
CDR3 protein: CASDGNTDTQYF
clone size: many
J gene: TRBJ2-3
D gene: -
V gene: TRBV2

CDR3 DNA: TGTGCCAGCAGTCTTCGAACGACATACAGGGAATCGAACACTGAAGCTTTCTTT
CDR3 protein: CASSLRTTYRESNTEAFF
clone size: many
J gene: TRBJ1-1
D gene: -
V gene: TRBV28

CDR3 DNA: TGCGCCAGCAGCCCACAACGGACTAGCGGAATAGGCGATGAGCAGTTCTTC
CDR3 protein: CASSPQRTSGIGDEQFF
clone size: many
J gene: TRBJ2-1
D gene: TRBD2
V gene: TRBV4-1

CDR3 DNA: TGTGCCAGCAGCTTGGACACTAACACTGAAGCTTTCTTT
CDR3 protein: CASSLDTNTEAFF
clone size: many
J gene: TRBJ1-1
D gene: -
V gene: TRBV2

CDR3 DNA: TGTGCCAGCAGCCTTGGGGGGGCTGGATTAACTGAAGCTTTCTTT
CDR3 protein: CASSLGGAGLTEAFF
clone size: many
J gene: TRBJ1-1
D gene: -
V gene: TRBV5-4

CDR3 DNA: TGTGCCAGCAGCTCGGACAGGGGGGTTACTGAAGCTTTCTTT
CDR3 protein: CASSSDRGVTEAFF
clone size: many
J gene: TRBJ1-1
D gene: TRBD1
V gene: TRBV11-2